The 6 T cell receptor beta chains below were found in one sample sequenced in a study of blood T cell repertoires in COVID-19. Produced via immunoSEQ multiplex PCR; TCRdb's table is partial and in-frame only. The repertoire holds about 230,000 clones, with 85% to 90% as singletons. Sequences were obtained from PBMCs or T cells enriched from blood (not recorded which). Receptor source: a woman aged 25-40 years with acute COVID-19.

This rearrangement joins TRBV20-1 to TRBJ2-5; D may be TRBD2 (5 bases). CDR1 DFQATT and CDR2 SNEGSKA come from the germline V gene (reference sequence). Trimming left V 3 bases short and J 5 bases short, with 16 bases between. The CDR3 totals 14 residues. The CDR3 sequence: CSASLLLARETQYF. CDR3 nucleotides: TGCAGTGCTAGTTTGCTCCTAGCCCGTGAGACCCAGTACTTC.

This clone was found a few times. The rearrangement joins TRBV2 to TRBJ1-3, with D uncertain. The germline CDR1 and CDR2 sequences are SNHLY and FYNNEI. Trimming removed 5 bases at V and 4 bases at J, with 9 bases between. CDR3 length: 13 amino acids. The CDR3, as DNA: TGTGCCAGCAGTCCTATGGAGGGAAACACCATATATTTT. Amino acids: CASSPMEGNTIYF.

The chain employs TRBV4-1 and TRBJ1-5; tentatively, D is TRBD1 (5 bases). Germline lookup yields CDR1 MGHRA and CDR2 YSYEKL. The CDR3 loop spans 15 amino acids. Deletions cut 2 bases from V and 2 bases from J, with 10 bases between. DNA of the CDR3: TGCGCCAGCAGCCAACAGGAAGGGGGCAATCAGCCCCAGCATTTT. Protein: CASSQQEGGNQPQHF.

In its sample, this clone was seen once. This chain connects TRBV27 to TRBJ1-3; D might be TRBD1 (6 bases). The CDR3 contains 14 residues. Trimming took 6 bases from V and 1 from J, leaving 10 bases between them. Germline V gene sequence: CDR1 MNHEY, CDR2 SMNVEV (reference sequence). CDR3 region: CASRARGSGNTIYF. CDR3 DNA sequence: TGTGCCAGCAGGGCCAGGGGATCTGGAAACACCATATATTTT.

This clone appeared a single time. The chain joins TRBV14 to TRBJ2-7; 8 nucleotides match TRBD1. Germline CDR1 is SGHDN and CDR2 is FVKESK. CDR3 length: 16 residues. V lost 5 bases to trimming and J lost 1 base; unmatched junction nucleotides: 10. The CDR3 bases are TGTGCCAGCAGCTTCTCAGGGGGCGCGAGGTCCTACGAGCAGTACTTC. Encoded protein: CASSFSGGARSYEQYF.

This chain joins TRBV7-6 and TRBJ1-6, with D perhaps TRBD1 (6 bases). The CDR3 contains 14 residues. V was cut by 4 bases and J by 7 bases, with 11 bases left in between. Germline V gives CDR1 SGHVS, CDR2 FNYEAQ. CDR3 nucleotide sequence: TGTGCCAGCAGCTCCGGACAGTCGAATTCACCCCTCCACTTT. Protein: CASSSGQSNSPLHF.